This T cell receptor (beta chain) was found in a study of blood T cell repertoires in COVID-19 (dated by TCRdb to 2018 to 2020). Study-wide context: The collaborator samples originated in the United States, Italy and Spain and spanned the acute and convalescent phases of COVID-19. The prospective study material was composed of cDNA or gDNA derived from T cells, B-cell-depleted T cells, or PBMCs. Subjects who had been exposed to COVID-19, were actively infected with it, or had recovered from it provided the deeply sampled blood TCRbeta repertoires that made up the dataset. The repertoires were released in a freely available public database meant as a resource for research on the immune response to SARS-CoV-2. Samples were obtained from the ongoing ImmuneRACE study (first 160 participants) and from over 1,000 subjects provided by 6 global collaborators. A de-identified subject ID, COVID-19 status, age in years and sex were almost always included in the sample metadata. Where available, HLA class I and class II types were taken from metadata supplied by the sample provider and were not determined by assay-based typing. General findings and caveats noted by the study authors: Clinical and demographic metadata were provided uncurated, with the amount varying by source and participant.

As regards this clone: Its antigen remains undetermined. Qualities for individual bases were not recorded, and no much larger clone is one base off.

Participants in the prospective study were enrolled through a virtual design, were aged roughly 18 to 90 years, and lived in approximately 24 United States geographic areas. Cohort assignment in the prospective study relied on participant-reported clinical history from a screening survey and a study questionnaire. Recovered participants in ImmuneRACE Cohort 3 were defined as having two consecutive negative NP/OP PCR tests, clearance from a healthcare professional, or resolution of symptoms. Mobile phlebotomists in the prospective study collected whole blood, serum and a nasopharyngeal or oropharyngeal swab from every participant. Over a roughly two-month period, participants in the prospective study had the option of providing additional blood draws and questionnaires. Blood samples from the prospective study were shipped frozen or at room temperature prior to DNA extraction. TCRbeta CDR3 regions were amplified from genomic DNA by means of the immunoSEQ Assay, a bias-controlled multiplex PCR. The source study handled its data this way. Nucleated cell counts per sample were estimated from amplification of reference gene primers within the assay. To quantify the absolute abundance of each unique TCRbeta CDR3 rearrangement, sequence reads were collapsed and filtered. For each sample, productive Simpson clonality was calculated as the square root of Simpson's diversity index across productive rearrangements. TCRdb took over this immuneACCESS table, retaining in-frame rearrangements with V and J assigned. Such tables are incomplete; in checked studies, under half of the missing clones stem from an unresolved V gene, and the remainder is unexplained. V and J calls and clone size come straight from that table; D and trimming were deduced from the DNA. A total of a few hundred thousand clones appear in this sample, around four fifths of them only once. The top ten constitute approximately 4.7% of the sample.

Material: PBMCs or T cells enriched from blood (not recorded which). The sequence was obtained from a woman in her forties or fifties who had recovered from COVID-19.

The nucleotides read TGTGCCAGCAGACAGGTCCCAGATACGCAGTATTTT. Its protein is CASRQVPDTQYF. Recombination linked TRBV2 to TRBJ2-3; the best D guess is TRBD1, with 5 bases matching. Counted from cysteine to phenylalanine, this CDR3 has 12 amino acids. The retained sequence is limited to the CDR3, 36 bases, with the frame set at the first base. CDR1 and CDR2 are read off the germline V gene as SNHLY and FYNNEI. Cut back by 6 bases and 4 bases, the V and J ends lie 8 bases apart.